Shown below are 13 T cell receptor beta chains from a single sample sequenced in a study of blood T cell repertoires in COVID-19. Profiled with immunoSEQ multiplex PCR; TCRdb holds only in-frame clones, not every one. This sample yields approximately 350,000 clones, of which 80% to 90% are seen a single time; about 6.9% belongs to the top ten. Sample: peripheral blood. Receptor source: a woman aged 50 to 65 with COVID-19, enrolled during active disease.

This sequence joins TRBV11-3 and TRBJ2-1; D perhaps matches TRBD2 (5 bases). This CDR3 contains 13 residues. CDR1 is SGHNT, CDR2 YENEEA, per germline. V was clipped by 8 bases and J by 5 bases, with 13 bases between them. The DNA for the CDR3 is TGTGCCAGCTCCCGAGACGGGAACAATGAGCAGTTCTTC. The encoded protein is CASSRDGNNEQFF.

The CDR3 nucleotides read TGTGCCAGTAGTAGTTTGGTCCGGGGGAACGGCAATCAGCCCCAGCATTTT. Translating gives CASSSLVRGNGNQPQHF. The chain uses TRBV19 and TRBJ1-5; D possibly corresponds to TRBD1 (5 bases). From germline, CDR1 is LNHDA and CDR2 SQIVND (reference sequence). The CDR3 consists of 17 residues. V was clipped by 4 bases and J by 2 bases, with 18 bases between them.

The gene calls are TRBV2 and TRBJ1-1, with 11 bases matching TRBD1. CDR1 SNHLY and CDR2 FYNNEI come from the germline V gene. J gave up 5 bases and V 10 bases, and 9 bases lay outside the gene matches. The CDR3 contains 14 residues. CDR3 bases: TGTGCCACCAAAACCGGGACAGGGGGAACTGAAGCTTTCTTT. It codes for CATKTGTGGTEAFF.

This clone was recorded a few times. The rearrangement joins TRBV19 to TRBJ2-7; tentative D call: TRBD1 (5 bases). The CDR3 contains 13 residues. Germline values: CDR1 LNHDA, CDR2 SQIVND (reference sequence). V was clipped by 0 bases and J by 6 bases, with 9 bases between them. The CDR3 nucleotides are TGTGCCAGTAGTATAGACACAGGCGGCGAGCAGTACTTC. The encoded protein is CASSIDTGGEQYF.

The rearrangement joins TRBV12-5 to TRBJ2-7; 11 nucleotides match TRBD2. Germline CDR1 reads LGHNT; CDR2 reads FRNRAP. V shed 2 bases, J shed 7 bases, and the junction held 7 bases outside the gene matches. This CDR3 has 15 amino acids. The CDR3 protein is CASGLLAGGPGEQYF. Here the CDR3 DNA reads TGTGCTAGTGGTTTGCTAGCGGGAGGTCCGGGGGAGCAGTACTTC.

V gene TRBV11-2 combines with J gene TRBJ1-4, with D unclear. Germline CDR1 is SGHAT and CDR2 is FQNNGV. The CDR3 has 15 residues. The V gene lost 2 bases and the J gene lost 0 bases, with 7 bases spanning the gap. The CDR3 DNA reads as TGTGCCAGCAGCTTAAGAGTCGCAACTAATGAAAAACTGTTTTTT. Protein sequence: CASSLRVATNEKLFF.

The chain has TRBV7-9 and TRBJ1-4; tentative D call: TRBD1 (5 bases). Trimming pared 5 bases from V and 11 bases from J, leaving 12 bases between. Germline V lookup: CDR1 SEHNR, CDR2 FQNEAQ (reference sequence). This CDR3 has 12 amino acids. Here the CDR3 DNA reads TGTGCCAGCAGCCCCGGACACTTGAAACTGTTTTTT. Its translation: CASSPGHLKLFF.

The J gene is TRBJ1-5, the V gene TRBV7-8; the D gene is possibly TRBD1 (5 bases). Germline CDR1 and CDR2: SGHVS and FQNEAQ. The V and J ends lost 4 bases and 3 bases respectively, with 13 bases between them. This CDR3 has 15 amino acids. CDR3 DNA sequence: TGTGCCAGCAGCTCACGCAGGGATCTCAATCAGCCCCAGCATTTT. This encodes CASSSRRDLNQPQHF.

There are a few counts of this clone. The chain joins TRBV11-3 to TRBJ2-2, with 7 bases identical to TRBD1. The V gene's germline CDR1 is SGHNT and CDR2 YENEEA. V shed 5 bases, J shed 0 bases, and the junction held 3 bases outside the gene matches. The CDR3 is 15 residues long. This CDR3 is CASSPGQTNTGELFF. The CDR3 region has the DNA TGTGCCAGCAGCCCGGGACAGACGAACACCGGGGAGCTGTTTTTT.

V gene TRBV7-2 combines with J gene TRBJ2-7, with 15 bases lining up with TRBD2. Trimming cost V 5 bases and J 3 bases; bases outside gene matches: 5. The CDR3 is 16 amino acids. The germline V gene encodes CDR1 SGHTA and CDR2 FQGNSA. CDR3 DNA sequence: TGTGCCAGCAGCCTAGGACTAGCGGGAGGGGGCTACGAGCAGTACTTC. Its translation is CASSLGLAGGGYEQYF.

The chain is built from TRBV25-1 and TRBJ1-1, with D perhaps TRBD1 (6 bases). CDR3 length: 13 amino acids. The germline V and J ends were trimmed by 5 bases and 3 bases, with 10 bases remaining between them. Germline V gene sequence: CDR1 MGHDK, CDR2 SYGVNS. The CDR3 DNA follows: TGTGCCAGCAGTAAACAGGGATACACTGAAGCTTTCTTT. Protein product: CASSKQGYTEAFF.

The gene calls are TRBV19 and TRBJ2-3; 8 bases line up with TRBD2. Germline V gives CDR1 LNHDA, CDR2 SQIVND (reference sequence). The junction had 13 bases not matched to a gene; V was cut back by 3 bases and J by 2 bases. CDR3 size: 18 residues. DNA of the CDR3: TGTGCCAGTAGTATCCGAGCGGGAGTGCAGGTAGACACAGATACGCAGTATTTT. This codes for CASSIRAGVQVDTDTQYF. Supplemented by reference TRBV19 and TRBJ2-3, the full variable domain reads DGGITQSPKYLFRKEGQNVTLSCEQNLNHDAMYWYRQDPGQGLRLIYYSQIVNDFQKGDIAEGYSVSREKKESFPLTVTSAQKNPTAFYLCASSIRAGVQVDTDTQYFGPGTRLTVL.

CDR3 amino acids: CASSYGGNNYEQYF. In DNA, the CDR3 is TGTGCCAGCAGTTACGGGGGCAACAACTACGAGCAGTACTTC. The chain has TRBV6-5 and TRBJ2-7; a possible D gene is TRBD1 (6 bases). Germline lookup yields CDR1 MNHEY and CDR2 SVGAGI. The CDR3 contains 14 residues. V lost 2 bases and J lost 3, with 11 bases in between.